This T cell receptor (beta chain) was observed in a study of T cells expressing NK-cell markers. Across the whole study: Sequencing of TCR beta repertoires drew on sorted CD3+CD56+NKG2C+, CD3+CD56+NKG2C- and CD3+CD56-NKG2C+ T cells. The eight sequenced donors comprised seven who were HCMV-seropositive and one who was seronegative.

Study-wide results and limits: Several donors likewise had their CD3+CD56-NKG2C+ fraction led by these clonotypes. The study left the HCMV specificity of expanded NKG2C+ T cell clones unresolved.

TCRdb reanalyzed the 5' RACE reads and collapses them to one entry per CDR3 protein, without DNA. This sample's table has 440,000 or so distinct CDR3 sequences. The CDR3 spans 19 residues. In germline, CDR1 is SNHLY, CDR2 FYNNEI. On this clonotype: The target antigen is unknown.

Input material: blood T cells: a sorted CD56 or NKG2C T cell subset, CD4+ or CD8+ T cells, or bulk PBMC T cells (not recorded which). This TCR derives from a woman aged 18 to 69 in good health. The J gene is TRBJ2-1, the V gene TRBV2; TCRdb's assignment of TRBD2 cannot be checked, as there is no DNA. CDR3 in amino acids: CASLSGLADQQSSYNEQFF.